The 21 T cell receptor beta chains below come from one sample, sequenced in a study of blood T cells in healthy people across ages (dated by TCRdb to the mid-2010s). The library was generated by 5' RACE. The sequencer was an Illumina HiSeq 2500. The second PCR ran for about 6 to 11 cycles and used a J-beta primer mix along with a sample-barcoded 5' primer. Using fastp trimming at Q25 and MiXCR clonotype assembly, TCRdb reanalyzed the public sequencing data and kept in-frame beta chains. Each CDR3 protein gets just one entry, which takes the most common genes and DNA from the rows behind it. In this sample the table shows about 830,000 distinct CDR3 sequences, 55% to 75% of which occur a single time. Roughly 20% of the sample is in the top ten clones. Source material: blood. The source is a man between 25 and 39 years old in good health.

Comments on this clonotype: This could be a read error, since a much larger clone is one nucleotide away. The gene calls are TRBV29-1 and TRBJ2-1; a weak D match, TRBD1 (6 bases). The J call is doubtful: the DNA matches TRBJ2-7 better. This CDR3 spans 13 amino acids. Germline CDR1 reads SQVTM; CDR2 reads ANQGSEA. CDR3 DNA: TGCAGCGTTATGGACAGCCGGTACAATGAGCAGTACTTC. It codes for CSVMDSRYNEQYF.

The V and J genes are TRBV4-3 and TRBJ2-1; 8 bases match TRBD2. Losses at the gene ends were 4 bases for V and 8 bases for J; bases not matched to a gene: 13. CDR3 length: 16 amino acids. Germline CDR1 reads LGHNA; CDR2 reads YSLEER. CDR3 coding DNA: TGCGCCAGCAGCCCACTCAGCAGCGGGAGATACGATGAGCAGTTCTTC. Protein product: CASSPLSSGRYDEQFF.

This clonotype occurred a few times. The V call is TRBV7-2, the J call TRBJ2-3, with D perhaps matching TRBD2 (5 bases). The CDR3 is 14 amino acids. V lost 3 bases to trimming and J lost 2 bases, with 9 bases between them. Germline values: CDR1 SGHTA, CDR2 FQGNSA. The CDR3 protein is CASSFIGLTDTQYF. The CDR3 DNA follows: TGTGCCAGCAGCTTTATCGGACTCACAGATACGCAGTATTTT.

This chain links TRBV12-3 or TRBV12-4 with TRBJ2-3; TRBD1 or TRBD2 may be the D gene (5 bases each). Between the trimmed V and J ends, which lost 5 bases and 3 bases, there was a span of 21 bases. This CDR3 is 17 amino acids long. As DNA, the CDR3 is TGTGCCAGCAGTACGGGACCAATGGGGTTGTTAACAGATACGCAGTATTTT. It specifies CASSTGPMGLLTDTQYF.

The chain recombines TRBV28 with TRBJ2-7, with D tentatively TRBD2 (5 bases). Trimming removed 4 bases from V and 3 bases from J, with 16 bases in between. Germline assignment: CDR1 MDHEN and CDR2 SYDVKM. There are 15 residues in the CDR3. CDR3 nucleotide sequence: TGTGCCAGCAGTTCCTCTTCGCTAGCTGTCTACGAGCAGTACTTC. Encoded protein: CASSSSSLAVYEQYF.

This chain joins TRBV5-1 and TRBJ2-5; D not certain. Near its end, the DNA agrees better with TRBJ2-7, so the J call may be wrong. The germline V gene encodes CDR1 SGHRS and CDR2 YFSETQ. This CDR3 has 13 residues. The CDR3 DNA reads TGCGCCAGCAGCTTGAGCAGGCCCCACGAGCAGTACTTC. Amino acids: CASSLSRPHEQYF.

The chain combines TRBV3-1 with TRBJ2-3; 8 bases agree with TRBD2. Germline trimming cut 1 base from V and 5 bases from J; bases unmatched to any gene: 11. The CDR3 covers 17 residues. CDR1 and CDR2 (germline): LGHDT, YNNKEL (reference sequence). The CDR3 nucleotides read TGTGCCAGCAGCCAAGTAGCGGGAAAAGTCGTAGGAGATACGCAGTATTTT. This translates into CASSQVAGKVVGDTQYF.

The rearrangement links TRBV3-1 to TRBJ2-5; TRBD1 might be the D (5 bases). This CDR3 is built from 16 residues. The V and J ends lost 1 base and 5 bases respectively, with 17 bases between them. Germline V gene data show CDR1 as LGHDT and CDR2 as YNNKEL (reference sequence). The CDR3 nucleotides are TGTGCCAGCAGCCAAGTTTGGGGCGACATTAGCGAGACCCAGTACTTC. Its translation is CASSQVWGDISETQYF.

Concerning this clonotype itself: The junction and the germline gene differ at one end; a read error may be behind it. V and J are TRBV7-3 and TRBJ2-1, with TRBD1 matching 9 bases. Germline CDR1 reads SGHTA; CDR2 reads FQGTGA. The CDR3 is 15 amino acids. The CDR3 region has the DNA TGTACCAGCAGCCCCCGACAGGGGGACATCAATGAGCAGTTCTTC. Translated, it gives CTSSPRQGDINEQFF.

The rearrangement uses TRBV5-1 and TRBJ1-1, with D perhaps TRBD1 (6 bases). CDR3 length: 15 amino acids. V was pared by 4 bases and J by 1 base, with 14 bases between. The germline V gene encodes CDR1 SGHRS and CDR2 YFSETQ. The CDR3 DNA is TGCGCCAGCAGCAGGGGGAGGCCAGAGAACACTGAAGCTTTCTTT. This sequence encodes CASSRGRPENTEAFF.

The table lists this clonotype with a few counts. V and J are TRBV7-2 and TRBJ2-7; TRBD2 agrees at 8 bases. With V trimmed by 3 bases and J by 0 bases, 4 bases remained unmatched. CDR1 is SGHTA, CDR2 FQGNSA, per germline. The CDR3 consists of 15 residues. This CDR3 is CASSFPTSGSYEQYF. The DNA for the CDR3 is TGTGCCAGCAGCTTTCCCACTAGCGGCTCCTACGAGCAGTACTTC.

J is TRBJ2-7 and V is TRBV20-1, with no clear D. CDR1 DFQATT and CDR2 SNEGSKA come from the germline V gene (reference sequence). The CDR3 runs 13 residues. With 2 bases removed from V and 2 bases from J, the gap between germline ends came to 10 bases. The CDR3 sequence: CSARRAKTYEQYF. CDR3 nucleotides: TGCAGTGCTAGACGGGCAAAAACCTACGAGCAGTACTTC.

CDR3 coding DNA: TGTGCCACCAGCAGATCCTGGGGGTCCTACGAGCAGTACTTC. This encodes CATSRSWGSYEQYF. V is TRBV15 and J is TRBJ2-7, with D perhaps matching TRBD1 or TRBD2 (5 bases each). Trimming left V 2 bases short and J 1 base short, with 9 bases between. The CDR3 is 14 residues long. Germline CDR1 reads LNHNV; CDR2 reads YYDKDF (reference sequence). Full variable domain (remainder filled in from reference TRBV15 and TRBJ2-7): DAMVIQNPRYQVTQFGKPVTLSCSQTLNHNVMYWYQQKSSQAPKLLFHYYDKDFNNEADTPDNFQSRRPNTSFCFLDIRSPGLGDTAMYLCATSRSWGSYEQYFGPGTRLTVT.

On this clonotype itself: A read error may be the cause here, since a much bigger clone is one base away. This rearrangement joins TRBV7-9 to TRBJ2-6, with D possibly TRBD2 on 5 matching bases. The CDR3 loop spans 14 amino acids. V lost 2 bases and J lost 9, with 11 bases in between. CDR1 SEHNR and CDR2 FQNEAQ come from the germline V gene (reference sequence). The CDR3 reads CASSLSVEDNVLTF. The CDR3 coding sequence is TGTGCCAGCAGCTTATCAGTGGAGGACAACGTCCTGACTTTC.

The rearrangement uses TRBV12-3 or TRBV12-4 and TRBJ1-2; 9 positions match TRBD1. The CDR3 has 15 residues. V gave up 6 bases and J gave up 4 bases; unmatched junction bases: 9. The CDR3 DNA is TGTGCCAGCAGACTCAACACAGGGGGCGGCTATGGCTACACCTTC. This sequence encodes CASRLNTGGGYGYTF.

The V and J genes are TRBV7-2 and TRBJ2-7; D unclear. With the DNA end fitting TRBJ2-5 better, the J assignment may be wrong. This CDR3 is built from 13 residues. The germline gives CDR1 SGHTA, CDR2 FQGNSA. The CDR3 DNA reads as TGTGCCAGCAGCTCGAGCCCCCTTGAGACCCAGTACTTC. The encoded protein is CASSSSPLETQYF.

The chain employs TRBV7-2 and TRBJ2-1; 9 positions agree with TRBD1. Per the germline V gene, CDR1 is SGHTA and CDR2 is FQGNSA. V was clipped by 3 bases and J by 9 bases; unmatched bases: 9. The CDR3 runs to 15 residues. This chain's CDR3 is CASSFQGTGQGEQFF. DNA of the CDR3: TGTGCCAGCAGCTTTCAAGGGACAGGGCAGGGTGAGCAGTTCTTC.

J is TRBJ1-1 and V is TRBV24-1; D unresolved. Germline V CDR1 and CDR2: KGHDR, SFDVKD. V was trimmed by 9 bases and J by 1 base, leaving 11 bases between them. The CDR3 is made up of 13 amino acids. CDR3 sequence reads: CATQLGRNTEAFF. Written as DNA, the CDR3 is TGTGCCACCCAATTGGGTCGGAACACTGAAGCTTTCTTT.

The CDR3 loop is CASSLVASPSLGERETQYF. CDR3 bases: TGTGCCAGCAGCTTAGTAGCCTCCCCTTCGCTTGGGGAGCGAGAGACCCAGTACTTC. This chain joins TRBV7-2 and TRBJ2-5, with D tentatively TRBD2 (5 bases). Looked up from germline, CDR1 is SGHTA and CDR2 is FQGNSA. This CDR3 has 19 amino acids. V shed 1 base and J shed 4 bases, with 25 bases lying between them.

The V call is TRBV11-1, the J call TRBJ2-5, with TRBD2 identical over 12 bases. Germline loops: CDR1 SGHAT, CDR2 FQDESV (reference sequence). J was trimmed by 5 bases and V by 8 bases; bases with no gene match: 15. The CDR3 is made up of 17 amino acids. The CDR3 bases are TGTGCCAGCGTCCACTCCCAACTAGCGGGAGGCGACGAGACCCAGTACTTC. This gives the protein CASVHSQLAGGDETQYF.

The CDR3 DNA reads as TGTGCCAGCAGCCCCTTATCGAACACTGAAGCTTTCTTT. Encoded protein: CASSPLSNTEAFF. The chain uses TRBV5-6 and TRBJ1-1, with D unresolved. CDR1 SGHDT and CDR2 YYEEEE come from the germline V gene. The CDR3 loop spans 13 amino acids. Trimming took 4 bases from V and 1 from J, leaving 8 bases between them.